One sample yielded the 16 T cell receptor beta chains listed below, sequenced in a study of identical twins. TCRdb reprocessed the 5' RACE reads with MiXCR, giving one entry per CDR3 protein. The sample has a few hundred thousand distinct CDR3 sequences, approximately 24% seen once; the top ten hold about 2.9%. These data were also filed under a second study, of T cells expressing NK-cell markers.

What was sequenced was CD4+ T cells sorted from blood. These receptors were obtained from a young woman in good health.

The chain is built from TRBV28 and TRBJ1-5; D is unresolved. Germline CDR1 reads MDHEN; CDR2 reads SYDVKM. The CDR3 contains 12 residues. Trimming stripped 6 bases from V and 15 bases from J, with 18 bases between. CDR3 residues: CASSINSGNGHF. The CDR3 DNA follows: TGTGCCAGCAGCATAAATTCTGGTAACGGGCATTTT.

The chain recombines TRBV12-3 or TRBV12-4 with TRBJ1-3; D is possibly TRBD1 (6 bases). The V gene lost 6 bases and the J gene lost 4 bases, with 7 bases spanning the gap. The CDR3 totals 12 residues. CDR3: CASRGQGNTIYF. In nucleotides, the CDR3 is TGTGCCAGCAGAGGACAGGGAAACACCATATATTTT.

This clonotype has only a few counts. For the CDR3, the DNA is TGTGCCAGCAGCACATATCTCTGGGGTGGCACTGGCTACACCTTC. Protein product: CASSTYLWGGTGYTF. The chain is built from TRBV7-9 and TRBJ1-2; D call uncertain. Trimming removed 5 bases from V and 7 bases from J, with 20 bases in between. Germline values: CDR1 SEHNR, CDR2 FQNEAQ (reference sequence). The CDR3 has 15 residues. Full variable domain (rest looked up from reference TRBV7-9 and TRBJ1-2): DTGVSQNPRHKITKRGQNVTFRCDPISEHNRLYWYRQTLGQGPEFLTYFQNEAQLEKSRLLSDRFSAERPKGSFSTLEIQRTEQGDSAMYLCASSTYLWGGTGYTFGSGTRLTVV.

This clonotype was seen a handful of times. CDR3 coding DNA: TGTGCCAGCAGAAAGGACAGGGGGCGCGTCACCGGGGAGCTGTTTTTT. It encodes CASRKDRGRVTGELFF. The chain carries TRBV12-3 or TRBV12-4 and TRBJ2-2, with 11 nucleotides matching TRBD1. The CDR3 loop spans 16 amino acids. V dropped 6 bases and J dropped 4; count of bases not matched to a gene: 7.

The chain couples TRBV5-1 to TRBJ2-7; weak D call: TRBD1 (6 bases). The CDR3 runs to 15 residues. Trimming left V 5 bases short and J 0 bases short, with 15 bases between. CDR1 SGHRS and CDR2 YFSETQ come from the germline V gene. The CDR3 spells CASRPDRQSSYEQYF. CDR3 DNA sequence: TGCGCCAGCAGACCCGACAGGCAGAGCTCCTACGAGCAGTACTTC.

This clonotype was picked up many times. The rearrangement joins TRBV5-1 to TRBJ2-1; 7 bases are shared with TRBD2. Germline CDR1 reads SGHRS; CDR2 reads YFSETQ. The CDR3 runs 15 residues. Losses at the gene ends were 3 bases for V and 2 bases for J; bases not matched to a gene: 5. The CDR3 region has the DNA TGCGCCAGCAGCTGGGACTACGCCGCCTACAATGAGCAGTTCTTC. Translated: CASSWDYAAYNEQFF.

This clonotype was observed a few times. The V gene is TRBV7-9, the J gene TRBJ1-1, with D possibly being TRBD1 (6 bases). Germline CDR1 SEHNR, CDR2 FQNEAQ (reference sequence). With 5 bases removed from V and 6 bases from J, the gap between germline ends came to 10 bases. The CDR3 has 12 residues. CDR3 bases: TGTGCCAGCAGCCTCCGGACAGCTGAAGCTTTCTTT. Translation: CASSLRTAEAFF.

This clonotype has a handful of counts. The chain recombines TRBV24-1 with TRBJ2-2, with a tentative D call TRBD2 (5 bases). The germline CDR1 and CDR2 sequences are KGHDR and SFDVKD. The CDR3 extends over 13 amino acids. Between the trimmed V and J ends, which lost 7 bases and 7 bases, there was a span of 12 bases. The CDR3 DNA sequence: TGTGCCACCAGCGGGATCGGGGTCGGGGAGCTGTTTTTT. It specifies CATSGIGVGELFF.

The chain has TRBV5-1 and TRBJ1-1, with a tentative D call TRBD1 (6 bases). The germline V and J ends were trimmed by 5 bases and 2 bases, with 13 bases remaining between them. The germline V gene has CDR1 SGHRS and CDR2 YFSETQ. There are 14 residues in the CDR3. CDR3 nucleotides: TGCGCCAGCAGTACCGGGACAACTAACACTGAAGCTTTCTTT. It is translated as CASSTGTTNTEAFF.

This clonotype was recorded a few times. The V gene is TRBV10-3, the J gene TRBJ2-7, with 7 positions matching TRBD1. Trimming cost V 3 bases and J 0 bases; bases outside gene matches: 8. Germline V CDR1 and CDR2: ENHRY, SYGVKD. The CDR3 runs 16 residues. This chain's CDR3 is CAISDADRTSSYEQYF. In nucleotides, the CDR3 is TGTGCCATCAGTGATGCGGACAGGACGAGCTCCTACGAGCAGTACTTC.

CDR3 residues: CASSQEANNEQFF. The CDR3 coding sequence is TGTGCCAGCAGCCAAGAGGCGAACAATGAGCAGTTCTTC. The chain links TRBV4-2 to TRBJ2-1, with D unclear. V lost 0 bases to trimming and J lost 5 bases, with 5 bases between them. CDR3 length equals 13 residues. Germline V lookup: CDR1 LGHNA, CDR2 YNFKEQ.

This rearrangement joins TRBV2 to TRBJ2-1; TRBD1 matches at 8 bases. J lost 9 bases, V lost 5 bases, and 15 bases had no gene match. The CDR3 has 16 amino acids. The germline gives CDR1 SNHLY, CDR2 FYNNEI. The DNA for the CDR3 is TGTGCCAGCAGTCCAGGGGGCGGTATCCCCCCCGCTGAGCAGTTCTTC. Protein product: CASSPGGGIPPAEQFF. Supplemented by reference TRBV2 and TRBJ2-1, the full variable domain reads EPEVTQTPSHQVTQMGQEVILRCVPISNHLYFYWYRQILGQKVEFLVSFYNNEISEKSEIFDDQFSVERPDGSNFTLKIRSTKLEDSAMYFCASSPGGGIPPAEQFFGPGTRLTVL.

The V and J genes are TRBV5-1 and TRBJ1-2; D call uncertain. The germline V gene encodes CDR1 SGHRS and CDR2 YFSETQ. Trimming took off 5 bases at V and 5 bases at J, with 13 bases between the two ends. The CDR3 extends over 13 amino acids. In DNA form, the CDR3 reads TGCGCCAGCAGTTACGACGGGGTTTATGGCTACACCTTC. Residues: CASSYDGVYGYTF.

This clonotype was observed a handful of times. This chain links TRBV20-1 with TRBJ2-1; 10 bases are shared with TRBD2. The J segment lost 7 bases and the V segment lost 8 bases, leaving 11 bases of the junction unmatched. From germline, CDR1 is DFQATT and CDR2 SNEGSKA (reference sequence). The CDR3 contains 14 residues. CDR3 in DNA: TGCAGTTCCCGAGCGGGAGGGCCCGGGAATGAGCAGTTCTTC. Protein product: CSSRAGGPGNEQFF.

The chain uses TRBV5-1 and TRBJ1-3; D call uncertain. Trimming took 1 base from V and 1 from J, leaving 9 bases between them. In germline, CDR1 is SGHRS, CDR2 YFSETQ. CDR3 size: 15 residues. CDR3 sequence (DNA): TGCGCCAGCAGCTTGTTTATCGGGTCTGGAAACACCATATATTTT. Translating it yields CASSLFIGSGNTIYF.

V is TRBV3-1 and J is TRBJ2-1, with D uncertain. Germline V lookup: CDR1 LGHDT, CDR2 YNNKEL (reference sequence). The CDR3 has 17 residues. V was trimmed by 1 base and J by 0 bases, leaving 13 bases between them. In DNA, the CDR3 is TGTGCCAGCAGCCAAGTTCCTCTCTTACGCTCCTACAATGAGCAGTTCTTC. It specifies CASSQVPLLRSYNEQFF.